The 5 T cell receptor beta chains reported below all come from one sample, sequenced in a study of tumor-infiltrating lymphocytes in primary liver carcinoma. Unsorted whole blood served as the source of blood RNA, and germline DNA was extracted as well. The researchers produced TCR beta cDNA from roughly 500 ng total RNA with a constant-region primer. Each TCR beta library was derived from three nested multiplex PCR rounds that employed slightly modified ARM-PCR. Each of the first two PCR rounds ran approximately 10 cycles with TRBV1-TRBV30 forward and C-beta reverse primers. TCRdb processed the multiplex PCR reads anew with MiXCR; each CDR3 protein has one entry. Of about 330,000 distinct CDR3 sequences listed, around three fifths were seen once; the top ten hold 5% to 6.5%. Sequencing input: peripheral blood. All receptors come from a man aged 35 to 55 with primary liver carcinoma and hepatitis B virus infection.

This clonotype was detected only a few times. CDR3 sequence (DNA): TGCGCCAGCAGCATCGGGACACCAGTGTACGAGCAGTACTTC. Protein: CASSIGTPVYEQYF. V usage is TRBV5-1 and J usage is TRBJ2-7; the D gene is possibly TRBD1 (6 bases). The length of the CDR3 is 14 residues. Germline V CDR1 and CDR2: SGHRS, YFSETQ. V dropped 4 bases and J dropped 4 bases, with 15 bases sitting between them.

Details on this clonotype: This may come from a read error, since a much larger clone is one base off. In DNA, the CDR3 is TGCGCCAGCAGCCAGGCCGATACTAGCGAGTTACTCTACGAGCAGTACTTC. Its protein product is CASSQADTSELLYEQYF. This chain connects TRBV4-1 to TRBJ2-7; 7 nucleotides line up with TRBD2. The length of the CDR3 is 17 residues. Germline CDR1 MGHRA, CDR2 YSYEKL. V lost 3 bases to trimming and J lost 3 bases; unmatched junction nucleotides: 14.

The chain links TRBV30 to TRBJ2-1, with no clear D. The germline V gene encodes CDR1 GTSNPN and CDR2 SVGIG (reference sequence). This CDR3 region has 13 residues. Between the trimmed V and J ends, which lost 3 bases and 2 bases, there was a span of 8 bases. The CDR3 region is CAWRSVAYNEQFF. The CDR3 region has the DNA TGTGCCTGGAGAAGTGTCGCCTACAATGAGCAGTTCTTC.

The rearrangement uses TRBV29-1 and TRBJ2-1, with D possibly called TRBD1 or TRBD2 (5 bases each). The CDR3 is 15 residues long. Trimming removed 8 bases at V and 8 bases at J, with 25 bases between. Germline CDR1 reads SQVTM; CDR2 reads ANQGSEA. The CDR3 DNA reads as TGCAGCCTTATTAGACCCGGGGCAGGAAGGTATGAGCAGTTCTTC. This translates into CSLIRPGAGRYEQFF.

Concerning this clonotype: At one boundary the junction diverges from the germline segment, which might be a read error. J is TRBJ1-2 and V is TRBV11-1; 7 positions match TRBD1. In germline, CDR1 is SGHAT, CDR2 FQDESV (reference sequence). This CDR3 has 15 residues. This chain's CDR3 is CASSVTGDFDYGYTF. In nucleotides, the CDR3 is TGTGCCAGCAGCGTAACAGGGGACTTCGACTATGGTTACACCTTC.